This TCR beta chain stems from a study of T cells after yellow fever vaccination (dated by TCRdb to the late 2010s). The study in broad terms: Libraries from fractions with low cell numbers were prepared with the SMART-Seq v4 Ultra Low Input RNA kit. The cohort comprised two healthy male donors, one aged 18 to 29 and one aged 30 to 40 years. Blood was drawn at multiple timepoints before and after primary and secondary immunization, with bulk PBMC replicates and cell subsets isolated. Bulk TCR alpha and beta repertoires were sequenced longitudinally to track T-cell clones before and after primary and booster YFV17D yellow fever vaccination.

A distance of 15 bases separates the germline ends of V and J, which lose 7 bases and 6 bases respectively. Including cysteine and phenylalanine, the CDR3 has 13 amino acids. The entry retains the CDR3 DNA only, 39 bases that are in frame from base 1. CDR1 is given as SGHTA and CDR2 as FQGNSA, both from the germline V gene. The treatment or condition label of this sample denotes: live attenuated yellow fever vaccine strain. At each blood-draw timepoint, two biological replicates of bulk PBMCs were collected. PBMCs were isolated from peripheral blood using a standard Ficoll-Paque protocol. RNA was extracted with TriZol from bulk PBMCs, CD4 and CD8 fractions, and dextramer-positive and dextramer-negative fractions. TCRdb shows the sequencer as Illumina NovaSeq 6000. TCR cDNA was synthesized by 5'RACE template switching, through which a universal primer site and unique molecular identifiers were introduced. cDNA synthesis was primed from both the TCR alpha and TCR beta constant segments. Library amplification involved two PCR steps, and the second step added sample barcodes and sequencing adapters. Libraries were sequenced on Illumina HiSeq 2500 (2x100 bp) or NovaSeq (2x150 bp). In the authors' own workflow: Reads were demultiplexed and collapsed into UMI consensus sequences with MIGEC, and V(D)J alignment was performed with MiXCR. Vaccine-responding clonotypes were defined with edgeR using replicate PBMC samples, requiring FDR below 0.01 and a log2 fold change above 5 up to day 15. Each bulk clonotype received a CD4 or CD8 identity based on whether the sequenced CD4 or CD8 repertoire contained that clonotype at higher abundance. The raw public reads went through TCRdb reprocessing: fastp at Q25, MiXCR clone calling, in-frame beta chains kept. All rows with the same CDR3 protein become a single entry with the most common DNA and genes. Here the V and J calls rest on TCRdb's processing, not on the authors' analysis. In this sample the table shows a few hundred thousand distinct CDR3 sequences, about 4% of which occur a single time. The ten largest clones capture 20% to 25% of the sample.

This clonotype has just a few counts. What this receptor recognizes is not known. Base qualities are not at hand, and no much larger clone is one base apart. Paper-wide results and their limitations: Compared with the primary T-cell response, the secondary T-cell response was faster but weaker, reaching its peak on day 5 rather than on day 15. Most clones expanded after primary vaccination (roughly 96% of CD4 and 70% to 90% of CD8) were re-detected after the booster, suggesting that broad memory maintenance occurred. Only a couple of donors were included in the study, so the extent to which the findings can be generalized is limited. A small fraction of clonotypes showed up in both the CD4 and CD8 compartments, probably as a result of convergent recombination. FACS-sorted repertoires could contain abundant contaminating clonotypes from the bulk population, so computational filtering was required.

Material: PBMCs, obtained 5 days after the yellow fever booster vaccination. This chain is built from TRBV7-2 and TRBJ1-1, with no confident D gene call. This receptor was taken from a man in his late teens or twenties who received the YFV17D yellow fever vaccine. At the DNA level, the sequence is TGTGCCAGCAACGCAAGGGAGGCGGCTGAAGCTTTCTTT. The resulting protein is CASNAREAAEAFF.